This is a list of T cell receptor beta chains from one sample in a study of tumor-infiltrating lymphocytes in oesophageal squamous cell carcinoma. TCRdb re-called the PCR reads with MiXCR, one entry per CDR3 protein. In the table there are approximately 19,000 distinct CDR3 sequences, roughly 40% of which are singletons. Sequencing was performed on normal esophageal tissue next to the tumor. The receptors stem from a female donor with esophageal squamous cell carcinoma. The CDR3 runs from the conserved cysteine through the conserved F or W. The order of the fields is clone size, J gene, V gene, D gene, CDR3 protein, CDR3 DNA. A D gene is named only where the DNA matches it firmly. Some rows mark clone size as missing; the rest say once, few, many or name a class of expanded clone.

abundance: many; j_gene: TRBJ2-1; v_gene: TRBV19; d_gene: TRBD2; CDR3aa: CASSQGLAGPSYNEQFF; CDR3nt: TGTGCCAGTAGCCAGGGACTAGCGGGACCAAGCTACAATGAGCAGTTCTTC
abundance: once; j_gene: TRBJ2-3; v_gene: TRBV24-1; d_gene: TRBD2; CDR3aa: CATSDPTPGTRDGTDTQYF; CDR3nt: TGTGCCACCAGTGATCCCACCCCTGGGACTAGAGATGGCACAGATACGCAGTATTTT
abundance: once; j_gene: TRBJ2-1; v_gene: TRBV6-5; d_gene: TRBD2; CDR3aa: CASTLAGNYNEQFF; CDR3nt: TGTGCCAGCACACTAGCGGGAAACTACAATGAGCAGTTCTTC
abundance: few; j_gene: TRBJ2-7; v_gene: TRBV6-6; d_gene: .; CDR3aa: CASSDSIQGGYNEQYF; CDR3nt: TGTGCCAGCAGTGACTCGATCCAGGGGGGATACAATGAGCAGTACTTC
abundance: .; j_gene: TRBJ2-3; v_gene: TRBV11-1; d_gene: TRBD1; CDR3aa: CASSLQGGETDTQYF; CDR3nt: TGTGCCAGCAGCCTACAGGGGGGTGAGACAGATACGCAGTATTTT
abundance: medium-sized; j_gene: TRBJ2-5; v_gene: TRBV28; d_gene: .; CDR3aa: CASSLASEAQYF; CDR3nt: TGTGCCAGCAGTTTAGCCTCCGAGGCCCAGTACTTC
abundance: .; j_gene: TRBJ1-4; v_gene: TRBV12-3/TRBV12-4; d_gene: .; CDR3aa: CASRRGPNEKLFF; CDR3nt: TGTGCCAGCAGACGCGGACCAAATGAAAAACTGTTTTTT
abundance: many; j_gene: TRBJ2-7; v_gene: TRBV7-9; d_gene: .; CDR3aa: CASLKVAENNEQYF; CDR3nt: TGTGCCAGCCTGAAGGTAGCGGAAAACAATGAGCAGTACTTC
abundance: many; j_gene: TRBJ2-5; v_gene: TRBV5-3; d_gene: .; CDR3aa: CASSLAGGETQYF; CDR3nt: TGTGCCAGCAGCTTGGCCGGGGGAGAGACCCAGTACTTC
abundance: .; j_gene: TRBJ1-1; v_gene: TRBV11-1; d_gene: TRBD1; CDR3aa: CASTPRVDRTEAFF; CDR3nt: TGTGCCAGCACCCCGAGGGTGGACAGGACTGAAGCTTTCTTT
abundance: many; j_gene: TRBJ2-1; v_gene: TRBV7-9; d_gene: .; CDR3aa: CASSLQGGQYNEQFF; CDR3nt: TGTGCCAGCAGCTTACAGGGGGGGCAGTACAATGAGCAGTTCTTC
abundance: .; j_gene: TRBJ2-5; v_gene: TRBV26; d_gene: .; CDR3aa: CASSPTSGTQTQYF; CDR3nt: TGTGCCAGCAGCCCTACTAGCGGGACGCAGACCCAGTACTTC
abundance: .; j_gene: TRBJ2-3; v_gene: TRBV11-2; d_gene: TRBD1; CDR3aa: CASSLDRARYF; CDR3nt: TGTGCCAGCAGCTTGGACAGGGCGAGGTATTTT
abundance: once; j_gene: TRBJ2-7; v_gene: TRBV12-5; d_gene: TRBD2; CDR3aa: CASGTYQTSDSYEQYF; CDR3nt: TGTGCTAGTGGCACTTACCAGACTAGCGACTCCTACGAGCAGTACTTC
abundance: .; j_gene: TRBJ1-2; v_gene: TRBV5-8; d_gene: .; CDR3aa: CASSWDNYGYTF; CDR3nt: TGTGCCAGCAGCTGGGACAACTATGGCTACACCTTC
abundance: .; j_gene: TRBJ1-1; v_gene: TRBV6-6; d_gene: .; CDR3aa: CASSPVNTEAFF; CDR3nt: TGTGCCAGCAGTCCTGTGAACACTGAAGCTTTCTTT
abundance: few; j_gene: TRBJ2-3; v_gene: TRBV5-1; d_gene: TRBD2; CDR3aa: CASSLGVAGVTGELYF; CDR3nt: TGCGCCAGCAGCTTGGGAGTAGCGGGAGTGACCGGGGAGCTGTATTTT